The present TCR beta chain was sequenced within a study of CD8+CD57+ T cells in acquired aplastic anemia. TCR beta VDJ and CDR3 profiling used genomic DNA as template. Each CDR3 protein is one row after TCRdb ran MiXCR on the reads. Seen here are 100,000 to 150,000 distinct CDR3 sequences, 58% observed once, and the top ten hold 25% to 30%. It was patients with CD8+CD57+ cell expansion by flow cytometry who were chosen for sequencing. Patients had not yet gotten any therapy when their blood was taken for sampling. The germline gives CDR1 SGDLS, CDR2 YYNGEE. Trimming left V 2 bases short and J 7 bases short, with 13 bases between. CDR3 length: 13 residues.

Sequencing input: sorted CD4+, CD8+, or CD8+CD57+ T cells (not recorded which) from PBMCs. The TCR sequence derives from a human donor with aplastic anemia. This rearrangement joins TRBV9 to TRBJ2-7; tentatively, D is TRBD2 (6 bases). The CDR3 is CASSVEGQREQYF. In DNA form, the CDR3 reads TGTGCCAGCAGCGTGGAGGGGCAGCGTGAGCAGTACTTC.